Listed below are T cell receptor beta chains from one sample, sequenced in a study of cytomegalovirus exposure and HLA in healthy donors. Measured with immunoSEQ multiplex PCR; TCRdb has only the in-frame clones, and not every one. The sample features 100,000 to 150,000 clones, with 1.5% to 2% in its top ten. The source material was PBMCs. All receptors come from a man younger than 35 in good health and CMV-seronegative. Both conserved end residues are part of each CDR3. The order of the fields is J gene, D gene, V gene, CDR3 DNA, CDR3 protein. The D gene is left open where the match is weak.

J: TRBJ2-7; D: -; V: TRBV19; DNA: TGTGCCAGTAGTGATCCGGGAACAGTCAAGTACGAGCAGTACTTC; CDR3: CASSDPGTVKYEQYF
J: TRBJ1-2; D: -; V: TRBV30; DNA: TGTGCCTGGGGAGGGGGGGGATACGACTATGGCTACACCTTC; CDR3: CAWGGGGYDYGYTF
J: TRBJ1-1; D: -; V: TRBV5-4; DNA: TGTGCCAGCAGCCCAGTTCGAGAGCGCCGTCGTGAAGCTTTCTTT; CDR3: CASSPVRERRREAFF
J: TRBJ2-7; D: -; V: TRBV27; DNA: TGTGCCAGCAGTTCAGGCTCCTACGAGCAGTACTTC; CDR3: CASSSGSYEQYF
J: TRBJ2-7; D: -; V: TRBV7-7; DNA: TGTGCCAGCAGCCCCGGGACAAGTACCTACGAGCAGTACTTC; CDR3: CASSPGTSTYEQYF
J: TRBJ2-7; D: -; V: TRBV27; DNA: TGTGCCAGCAGTTTATCGACATGGGGGCGCGAAAAGCAGTACTTC; CDR3: CASSLSTWGREKQYF
J: TRBJ1-1; D: -; V: TRBV14; DNA: TGTGCCAGCAGCCTCCTAATGACAGCTTTGAACACTGAAGCTTTCTTT; CDR3: CASSLLMTALNTEAFF
J: TRBJ2-7; D: -; V: TRBV6-4; DNA: TGTGCCAGCACACAGGACACCTCAACCTACGAGCAGTACTTC; CDR3: CASTQDTSTYEQYF
J: TRBJ1-2; D: -; V: TRBV28; DNA: TGTGCCAGTCAAGGAGTTACCTATGGCTACACCTTC; CDR3: CASQGVTYGYTF
J: TRBJ1-2; D: -; V: TRBV5-6; DNA: TGTGCCAGCAGCTCGGTCGACAGTGGCTACACCTTC; CDR3: CASSSVDSGYTF
J: TRBJ1-2; D: TRBD1; V: TRBV11-2; DNA: TGTGCCAGCAGCCCTCGATCGGGACAGGGGATGGAGGGCTACACCTTC; CDR3: CASSPRSGQGMEGYTF
J: TRBJ2-7; D: -; V: TRBV5-4; DNA: TGTGCCAGCAGCCTGGGGGTAAGCAGGGAAACCTACGAGCAGTACTTC; CDR3: CASSLGVSRETYEQYF
J: TRBJ2-7; D: TRBD2; V: TRBV13; DNA: TGTGCCAGCAGCTTAGTCTCGCTAGGGCTAGCGGGAGACGAGCAGTACTTC; CDR3: CASSLVSLGLAGDEQYF
J: TRBJ1-2; D: TRBD1; V: TRBV7-9; DNA: TGTGCCAGCAGCTTAGCGCCCATTAGGGACAGCACTTCCTATGGCTACACCTTC; CDR3: CASSLAPIRDSTSYGYTF
J: TRBJ2-3; D: -; V: TRBV5-1; DNA: TGCGCCAGCAGCTTGAGGGGGGGGCGTCTCCTCCGACTTGATACGCAGTATTTT; CDR3: CASSLRGGRLLRLDTQYF
J: TRBJ2-7; D: TRBD1; V: TRBV7-2; DNA: TGTGCCAGCAGCATAAGGACAGGAACGGGGTACGAGCAGTACTTC; CDR3: CASSIRTGTGYEQYF
J: TRBJ1-5; D: -; V: TRBV5-1; DNA: TGCGCCAGCAGCTTGAGCGGAGGTGAACAGCCCCAGCATTTT; CDR3: CASSLSGGEQPQHF
J: TRBJ2-7; D: TRBD2; V: TRBV19; DNA: TGTGCCAGTAGTTGGGCATCCGGGACTAGCGGCCATCGGGAGCAGTACTTC; CDR3: CASSWASGTSGHREQYF
J: TRBJ2-5; D: -; V: TRBV10-3; DNA: TGTGCCATCAGTGAGGCAGGGACAAGAGATACCCAGTACTTC; CDR3: CAISEAGTRDTQYF
J: TRBJ2-1; D: TRBD2; V: TRBV7-6; DNA: TGTGCCAGCAGCCAACTAGCGGGGGGATCCAATGAGCAGTTCTTC; CDR3: CASSQLAGGSNEQFF
J: TRBJ2-7; D: TRBD2; V: TRBV29-1; DNA: TGCAGCGTTGCTAGCGGGGGGAGTCCGGGAGACGAGCAGTACTTC; CDR3: CSVASGGSPGDEQYF
J: TRBJ2-7; D: TRBD1; V: TRBV10-3; DNA: TGTGCCATCAGTGGCGGGACAGGGGAACCCTACGAGCAGTACTTC; CDR3: CAISGGTGEPYEQYF
J: TRBJ1-2; D: TRBD1; V: TRBV7-7; DNA: TGTGCCAGCAGCTACAGACAGGGGGCTTATGGCTACACCTTC; CDR3: CASSYRQGAYGYTF
J: TRBJ2-1; D: -; V: TRBV7-9; DNA: TGTGCCAGTAACGGGAACCTACGCTACAATGAGCAGTTCTTC; CDR3: CASNGNLRYNEQFF
J: TRBJ1-2; D: TRBD1; V: TRBV11-3; DNA: TGTGCCAGCAGCTTAGAACAGGGGATCCCTTTCTATGGCTACACCTTC; CDR3: CASSLEQGIPFYGYTF
J: TRBJ2-3; D: TRBD2; V: TRBV9; DNA: TGTGCCAGCTCTGGAGCGGGGGCCCCGAGGTCGTCAGATACGCAGTATTTT; CDR3: CASSGAGAPRSSDTQYF
J: TRBJ1-5; D: -; V: TRBV19; DNA: TGTGCCAGTAGTATTGGACTCCCAAAAACCAATCAGCCCCAGCATTTT; CDR3: CASSIGLPKTNQPQHF
J: TRBJ2-3; D: -; V: TRBV4-3; DNA: TGCGCCAGCAGCCAGGCTCTAGCGCGAAAAGATACGCAGTATTTT; CDR3: CASSQALARKDTQYF